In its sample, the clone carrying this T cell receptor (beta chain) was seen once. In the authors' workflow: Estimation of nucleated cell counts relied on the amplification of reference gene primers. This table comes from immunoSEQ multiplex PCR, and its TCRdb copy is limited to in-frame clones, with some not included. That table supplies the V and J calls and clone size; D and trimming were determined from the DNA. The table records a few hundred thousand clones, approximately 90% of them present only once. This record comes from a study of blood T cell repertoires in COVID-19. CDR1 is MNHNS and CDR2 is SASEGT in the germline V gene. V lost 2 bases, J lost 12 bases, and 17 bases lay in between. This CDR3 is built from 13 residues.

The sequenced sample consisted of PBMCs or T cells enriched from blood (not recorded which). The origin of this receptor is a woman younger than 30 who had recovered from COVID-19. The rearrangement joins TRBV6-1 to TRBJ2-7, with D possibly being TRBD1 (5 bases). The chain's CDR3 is CASSESPRGLGYF. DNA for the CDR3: TGTGCCAGCAGTGAATCCCCTAGGGGCCTAGGGTACTTC.